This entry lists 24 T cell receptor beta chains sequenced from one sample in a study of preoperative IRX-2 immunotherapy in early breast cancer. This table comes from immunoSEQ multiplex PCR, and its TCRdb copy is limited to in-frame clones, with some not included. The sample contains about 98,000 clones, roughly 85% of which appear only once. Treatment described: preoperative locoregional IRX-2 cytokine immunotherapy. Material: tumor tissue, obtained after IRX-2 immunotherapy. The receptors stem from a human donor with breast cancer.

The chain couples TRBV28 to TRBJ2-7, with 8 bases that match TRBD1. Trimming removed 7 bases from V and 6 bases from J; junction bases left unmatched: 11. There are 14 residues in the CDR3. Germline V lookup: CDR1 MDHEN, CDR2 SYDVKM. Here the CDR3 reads CASTRPGQASEQYF. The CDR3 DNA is TGTGCCAGCACCCGACCGGGACAGGCCTCCGAGCAGTACTTC.

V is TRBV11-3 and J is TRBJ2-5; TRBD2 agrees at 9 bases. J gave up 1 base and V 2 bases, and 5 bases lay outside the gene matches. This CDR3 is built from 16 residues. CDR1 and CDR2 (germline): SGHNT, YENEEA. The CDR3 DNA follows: TGTGCCAGCAGCTTAAGGGCTAGCGGGGCCCAAGAGACCCAGTACTTC. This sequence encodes CASSLRASGAQETQYF.

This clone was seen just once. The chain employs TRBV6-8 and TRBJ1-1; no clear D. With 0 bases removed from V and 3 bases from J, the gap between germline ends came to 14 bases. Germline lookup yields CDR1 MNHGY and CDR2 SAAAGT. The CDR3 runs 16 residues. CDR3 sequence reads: CASSYSGLGRDTEAFF. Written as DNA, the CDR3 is TGTGCCAGCAGTTACTCGGGGTTGGGGAGGGACACTGAAGCTTTCTTT.

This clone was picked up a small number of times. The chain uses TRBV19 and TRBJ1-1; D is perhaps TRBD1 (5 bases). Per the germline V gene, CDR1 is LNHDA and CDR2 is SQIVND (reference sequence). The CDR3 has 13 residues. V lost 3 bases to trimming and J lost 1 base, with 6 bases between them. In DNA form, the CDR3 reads TGTGCCAGTAGTATCAGGGAGAACACTGAAGCTTTCTTT. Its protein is CASSIRENTEAFF.

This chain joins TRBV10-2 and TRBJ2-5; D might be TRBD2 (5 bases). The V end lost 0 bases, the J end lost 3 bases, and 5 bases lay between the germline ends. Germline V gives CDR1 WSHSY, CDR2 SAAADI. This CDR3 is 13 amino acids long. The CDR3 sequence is CASSESGEETQYF. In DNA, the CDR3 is TGCGCCAGCAGTGAGTCGGGAGAAGAGACCCAGTACTTC.

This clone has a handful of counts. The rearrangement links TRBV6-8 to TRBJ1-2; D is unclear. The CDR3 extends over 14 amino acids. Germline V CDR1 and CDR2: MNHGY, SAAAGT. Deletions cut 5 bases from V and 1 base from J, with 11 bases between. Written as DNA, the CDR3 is TGTGCCAGCAGTGACGGGCGGAATAACTATGGCTACACCTTC. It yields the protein CASSDGRNNYGYTF.

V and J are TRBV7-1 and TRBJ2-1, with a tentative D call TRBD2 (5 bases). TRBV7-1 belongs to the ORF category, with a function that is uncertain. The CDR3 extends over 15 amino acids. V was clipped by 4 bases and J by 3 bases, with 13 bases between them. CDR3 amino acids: CASSLDRGFYNEQFF. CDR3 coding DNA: TGTGCCAGCAGCTTAGATCGCGGGTTCTACAATGAGCAGTTCTTC.

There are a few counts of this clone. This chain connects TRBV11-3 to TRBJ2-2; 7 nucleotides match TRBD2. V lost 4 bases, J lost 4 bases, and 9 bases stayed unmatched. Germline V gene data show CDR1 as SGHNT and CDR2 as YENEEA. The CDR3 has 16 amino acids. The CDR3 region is CASSSKTSSRTGELFF. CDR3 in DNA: TGTGCCAGCAGCTCGAAGACTAGCTCGCGCACCGGGGAGCTGTTTTTT.

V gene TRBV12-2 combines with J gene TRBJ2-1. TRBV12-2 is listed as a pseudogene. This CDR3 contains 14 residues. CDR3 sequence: CATRRAFSYNEQFF. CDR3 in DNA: TGTGCCACGCGACGGGCCTTCTCCTACAATGAGCAGTTCTTC.

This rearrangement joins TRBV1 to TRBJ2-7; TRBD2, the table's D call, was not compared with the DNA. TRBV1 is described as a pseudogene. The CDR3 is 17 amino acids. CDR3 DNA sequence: TGCGCCAGCAGCCAAGATCGGTTAGAGGCCGCTTCGGACGAGCAGTACTTC. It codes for CASSQDRLEAASDEQYF.

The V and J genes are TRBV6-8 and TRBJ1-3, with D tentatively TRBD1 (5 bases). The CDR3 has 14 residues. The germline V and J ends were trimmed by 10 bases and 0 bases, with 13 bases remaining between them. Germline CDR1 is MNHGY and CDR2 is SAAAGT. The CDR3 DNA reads TGTGCCATCCGAGACAGTTCCTCTGGAAACACCATATATTTT. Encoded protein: CAIRDSSSGNTIYF.

The CDR3 here is CASSSDGGALNEQFF. The CDR3 DNA follows: TGCGCCAGCAGCTCAGACGGGGGGGCCTTAAATGAGCAGTTCTTC. The chain links TRBV5-1 to TRBJ2-1, with 8 bases that match TRBD2. With 3 bases clipped from V and 7 bases from J, the junction kept 9 bases outside the gene matches. This CDR3 has 15 amino acids. CDR1 SGHRS and CDR2 YFSETQ come from the germline V gene.

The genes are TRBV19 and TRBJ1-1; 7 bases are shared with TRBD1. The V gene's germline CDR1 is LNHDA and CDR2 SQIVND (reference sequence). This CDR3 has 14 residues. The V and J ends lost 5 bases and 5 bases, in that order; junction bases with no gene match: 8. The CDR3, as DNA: TGTGCCAGTAGTGATAGGGGGCTGTCGACTGAAGCTTTCTTT. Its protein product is CASSDRGLSTEAFF.

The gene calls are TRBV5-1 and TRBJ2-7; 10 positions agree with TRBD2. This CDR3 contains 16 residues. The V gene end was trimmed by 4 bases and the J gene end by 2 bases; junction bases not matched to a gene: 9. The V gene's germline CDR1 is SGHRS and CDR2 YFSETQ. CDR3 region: CASSPTRTSGAYEQYF. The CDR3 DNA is TGCGCCAGCAGCCCAACCCGGACTAGCGGAGCCTACGAGCAGTACTTC. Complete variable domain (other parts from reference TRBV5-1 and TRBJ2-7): KAGVTQTPRYLIKTRGQQVTLSCSPISGHRSVSWYQQTPGQGLQFLFEYFSETQRNKGNFPGRFSGRQFSNSRSEMNVSTLELGDSALYLCASSPTRTSGAYEQYFGPGTRLTVT.

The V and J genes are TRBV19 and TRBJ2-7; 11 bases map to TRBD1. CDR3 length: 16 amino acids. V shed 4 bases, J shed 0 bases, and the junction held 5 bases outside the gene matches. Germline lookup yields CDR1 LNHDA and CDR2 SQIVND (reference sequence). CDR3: CASSTSGTGGSYEQYF. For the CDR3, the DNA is TGTGCCAGTAGTACGTCCGGGACAGGGGGCTCCTACGAGCAGTACTTC.

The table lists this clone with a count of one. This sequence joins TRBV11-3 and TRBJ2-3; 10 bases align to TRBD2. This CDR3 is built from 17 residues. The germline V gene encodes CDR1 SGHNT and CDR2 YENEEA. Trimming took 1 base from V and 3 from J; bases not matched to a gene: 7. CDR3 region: CASSLGASGSGTDTQYF. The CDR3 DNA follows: TGTGCCAGCAGCTTAGGGGCTAGCGGGAGCGGGACAGATACGCAGTATTTT.

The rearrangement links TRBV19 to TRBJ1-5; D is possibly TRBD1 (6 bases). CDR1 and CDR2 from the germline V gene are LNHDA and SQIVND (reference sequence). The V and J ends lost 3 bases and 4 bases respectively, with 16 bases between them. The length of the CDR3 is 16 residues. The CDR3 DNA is TGTGCCAGTAGTATTCGGGGGGGGCGAATTAATCAGCCCCAGCATTTT. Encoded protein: CASSIRGGRINQPQHF.

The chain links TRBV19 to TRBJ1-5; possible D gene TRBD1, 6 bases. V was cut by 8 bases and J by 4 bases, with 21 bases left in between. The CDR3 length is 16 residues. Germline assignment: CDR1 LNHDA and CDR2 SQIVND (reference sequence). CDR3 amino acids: CASAFTRRGRNQPQHF. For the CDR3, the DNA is TGTGCCAGTGCATTTACCCGCAGGGGCAGGAATCAGCCCCAGCATTTT.

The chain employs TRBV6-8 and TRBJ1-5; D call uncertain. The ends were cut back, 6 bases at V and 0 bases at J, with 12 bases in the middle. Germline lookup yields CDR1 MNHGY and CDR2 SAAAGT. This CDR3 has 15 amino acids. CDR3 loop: CASRLLRDSNQPQHF. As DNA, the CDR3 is TGTGCCAGCAGACTCCTTCGGGATAGCAATCAGCCCCAGCATTTT.

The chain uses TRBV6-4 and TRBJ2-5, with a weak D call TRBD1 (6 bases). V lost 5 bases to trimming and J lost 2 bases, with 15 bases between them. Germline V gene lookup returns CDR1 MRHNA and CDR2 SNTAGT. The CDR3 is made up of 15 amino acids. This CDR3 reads CASSYDRGIQETQYF. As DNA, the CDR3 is TGTGCCAGCAGTTACGATAGGGGGATACAAGAGACCCAGTACTTC.

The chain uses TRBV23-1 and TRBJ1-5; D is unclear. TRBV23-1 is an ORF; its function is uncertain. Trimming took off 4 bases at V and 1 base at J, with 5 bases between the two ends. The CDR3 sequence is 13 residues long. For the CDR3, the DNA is TGCGCCAGCAGTCCGGACAGCAATCAGCCCCAGCATTTT. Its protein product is CASSPDSNQPQHF.

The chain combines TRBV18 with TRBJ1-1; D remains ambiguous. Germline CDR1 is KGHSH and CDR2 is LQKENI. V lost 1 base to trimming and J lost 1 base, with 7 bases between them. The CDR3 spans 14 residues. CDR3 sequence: CASSPLPRNTEAFF. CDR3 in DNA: TGTGCCAGCTCACCACTCCCGAGGAACACTGAAGCTTTCTTT.

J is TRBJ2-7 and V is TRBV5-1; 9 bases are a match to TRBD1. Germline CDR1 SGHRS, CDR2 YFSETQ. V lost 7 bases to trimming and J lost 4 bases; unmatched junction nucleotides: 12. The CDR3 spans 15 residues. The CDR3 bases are TGCGCCAGCGCCCCTGTGACAGGGGGTCGGTACGAGCAGTACTTC. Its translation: CASAPVTGGRYEQYF.

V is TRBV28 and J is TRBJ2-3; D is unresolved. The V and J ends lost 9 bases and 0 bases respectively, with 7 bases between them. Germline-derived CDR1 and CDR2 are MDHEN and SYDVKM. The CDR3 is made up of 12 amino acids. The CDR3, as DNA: TGTGCCAGTTACGGTAGCACAGATACGCAGTATTTT. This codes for CASYGSTDTQYF.